The 17 T cell receptor beta chains in this list originate from one sample, sequenced in a study of blood T cell repertoires in COVID-19. Here immunoSEQ multiplex PCR was the method, and the copy in TCRdb shows in-frame clones only, minus some. The data hold roughly 100,000 clones, with about 91% observed a single time. Sequencing was performed on peripheral blood. The receptors stem from a man aged 18 to 30 with acute or convalescent COVID-19.

This clone was seen more than once but under ten times. The V and J genes are TRBV19 and TRBJ2-1; 13 bases are shared with TRBD2. CDR1 and CDR2 from the germline V gene are LNHDA and SQIVND (reference sequence). J was trimmed by 7 bases and V by 2 bases; bases with no gene match: 8. CDR3 length: 17 amino acids. The CDR3: CASSIILAGGPRNEQFF. Written as DNA, the CDR3 is TGTGCCAGTAGTATAATACTAGCGGGAGGGCCCAGGAATGAGCAGTTCTTC. Full variable domain (remainder filled in from reference TRBV19 and TRBJ2-1): DGGITQSPKYLFRKEGQNVTLSCEQNLNHDAMYWYRQDPGQGLRLIYYSQIVNDFQKGDIAEGYSVSREKKESFPLTVTSAQKNPTAFYLCASSIILAGGPRNEQFFGPGTRLTVL.

The J gene is TRBJ2-7, the V gene TRBV27; D is uncertain. The germline V gene encodes CDR1 MNHEY and CDR2 SMNVEV (reference sequence). The CDR3 extends over 15 amino acids. Trimming stripped 6 bases from V and 5 bases from J, with 20 bases between. DNA of the CDR3: TGTGCCAGCAGAAAAATTAAGACTCTCGCCGACGAGCAGTACTTC. This sequence encodes CASRKIKTLADEQYF.

The genes are TRBV4-2 and TRBJ1-6; D gene ambiguous. This CDR3 is 17 amino acids long. V was cut by 0 bases and J by 7 bases, with 16 bases left in between. Germline-derived CDR1 and CDR2 are LGHNA and YNFKEQ. CDR3 protein: CASSQEKEGRLNSPLHF. The CDR3 nucleotides read TGTGCCAGCAGCCAAGAAAAAGAGGGCAGGTTAAATTCACCCCTCCACTTT.

This sequence joins TRBV5-6 and TRBJ1-3, with unresolved D. This CDR3 spans 12 amino acids. Trimming took 4 bases from V and 3 from J, leaving 5 bases between them. CDR1 is SGHDT, CDR2 YYEEEE, per germline. CDR3 bases: TGTGCCAGCAGCCTCCTTGGAAACACCATATATTTT. Translated: CASSLLGNTIYF.

The chain combines TRBV5-4 with TRBJ2-2; 9 nucleotides match TRBD2. Germline V lookup: CDR1 SGHNT, CDR2 YYREEE (reference sequence). This CDR3 has 16 amino acids. V shed 0 bases and J 1 base; nucleotides not matched to a gene: 1. CDR3 sequence reads: CASSLATSGNTGELFF. The CDR3 nucleotides are TGTGCCAGCAGCTTGGCGACTAGCGGGAACACCGGGGAGCTGTTTTTT.

The rearrangement joins TRBV11-2 to TRBJ1-2; D uncertain. V was cut by 6 bases and J by 7 bases, with 18 bases left in between. Germline CDR1 reads SGHAT; CDR2 reads FQNNGV. CDR3 size: 14 residues. Here the CDR3 DNA reads TGTGCCAGCAGTCCAGGCCTTTCTTTGCTTGGCTACACCTTC. It yields the protein CASSPGLSLLGYTF.

The V call is TRBV18, the J call TRBJ1-2; weak D call: TRBD1 (6 bases). The ends were cut back, 3 bases at V and 8 bases at J, with 13 bases in the middle. Germline V gives CDR1 KGHSH, CDR2 LQKENI. This CDR3 spans 13 amino acids. CDR3 sequence: CASSPEGVQGYTF. CDR3 sequence (DNA): TGTGCCAGCTCACCCGAGGGGGTCCAGGGCTACACCTTC.

This clone was detected once. This chain links TRBV3-1 (or the pseudogene TRBV3-2) with TRBJ1-2; D ambiguous. Per the germline V gene, CDR1 is LGHDT and CDR2 is YNNKEL (reference sequence). This CDR3 comprises 15 residues. V was pared by 0 bases and J by 2 bases, with 10 bases between. The CDR3 region is CASSQDLVRNYGYTF. DNA for the CDR3: TGTGCCAGCAGCCAAGATCTGGTCAGGAACTATGGCTACACCTTC.

The chain employs TRBV19 and TRBJ1-6; 7 bases map to TRBD1. With 3 bases clipped from V and 0 bases from J, the junction kept 5 bases outside the gene matches. The CDR3 loop spans 17 amino acids. Looked up from germline, CDR1 is LNHDA and CDR2 is SQIVND (reference sequence). CDR3 protein: CASSIVAGGSYNSPLHF. CDR3 in DNA: TGTGCCAGTAGTATTGTAGCAGGGGGCTCCTATAATTCACCCCTCCACTTT.

The gene calls are TRBV10-2 and TRBJ1-2; D call uncertain. V was pared by 3 bases and J by 4 bases, with 3 bases between. This CDR3 spans 11 amino acids. The V gene's germline CDR1 is WSHSY and CDR2 SAAADI. CDR3 residues: CASSDSYGYTF. The CDR3 bases are TGCGCCAGCAGTGACAGCTATGGCTACACCTTC.

This chain joins TRBV7-2 and TRBJ1-2; D uncertain. CDR1 is SGHTA and CDR2 is FQGNSA in the germline V gene. V lost 5 bases to trimming and J lost 1 base, with 8 bases between them. The CDR3 is 13 amino acids. The CDR3 reads CASSVNNNYGYTF. CDR3 nucleotides: TGTGCCAGCAGCGTCAACAATAACTATGGCTACACCTTC. The whole variable domain, filled in from reference TRBV7-2 and TRBJ1-2, reads GAGVSQSPSNKVTEKGKDVELRCDPISGHTALYWYRQSLGQGLEFLIYFQGNSAPDKSGLPSDRFSAERTGGSVSTLTIQRTQQEDSAVYLCASSVNNNYGYTFGSGTRLTVV.

The chain uses TRBV19 and TRBJ2-6; TRBD1 is a possible D gene (5 bases). V shed 4 bases and J shed 0 bases, with 13 bases lying between them. CDR1 is LNHDA and CDR2 is SQIVND in the germline V gene (reference sequence). The CDR3 contains 17 residues. CDR3 loop: CASSTLKTASGANVLTF. Written as DNA, the CDR3 is TGTGCCAGTAGTACCCTCAAGACAGCCTCTGGGGCCAACGTCCTGACTTTC.

This chain connects TRBV7-6 to TRBJ2-7; 7 bases fit TRBD1. Germline lookup yields CDR1 SGHVS and CDR2 FNYEAQ. The CDR3 consists of 14 residues. Trimming removed 3 bases from V and 0 bases from J; junction bases left unmatched: 2. The CDR3 is CASSLGTVSYEQYF. The CDR3 bases are TGTGCCAGCAGCTTGGGGACAGTCTCCTACGAGCAGTACTTC. The variable domain in full, with the rest retrieved from reference TRBV7-6 and TRBJ2-7, is GAGVSQSPRYKVTKRGQDVALRCDPISGHVSLYWYRQALGQGPEFLTYFNYEAQQDKSGLPNDRFSAERPEGSISTLTIQRTEQRDSAMYRCASSLGTVSYEQYFGPGTRLTVT.

This clone was seen a few times. The V call is TRBV3-1 (or the pseudogene TRBV3-2), the J call TRBJ1-2; no firm D call. CDR1 and CDR2 from the germline V gene are LGHDT and YNNKEL (reference sequence). V was shortened by 0 bases and J by 0 bases, with 11 bases between the two germline ends. The CDR3 totals 16 residues. CDR3 in DNA: TGTGCCAGCAGCCAAGATCTGTCAGAAACTAACTATGGCTACACCTTC. Encoded protein: CASSQDLSETNYGYTF.

The rearrangement joins TRBV19 to TRBJ1-1; D may be TRBD1 (6 bases). The CDR3 has 13 residues. V was trimmed by 7 bases and J by 4 bases, leaving 13 bases between them. Germline V CDR1 and CDR2: LNHDA, SQIVND (reference sequence). The CDR3 is CASIPQGITEAFF. In DNA form, the CDR3 reads TGTGCCAGTATCCCACAGGGTATCACTGAAGCTTTCTTT.

The rearrangement uses TRBV5-3 and TRBJ1-5; TRBD1 matches at 11 bases. TRBV5-3 is known as an ORF, though its function is uncertain. The CDR3 sequence is 15 residues long. The V gene end was trimmed by 4 bases and the J gene end by 5 bases; junction bases not matched to a gene: 5. CDR3 sequence: CARSGRTGGDQPQHF. CDR3 nucleotide sequence: TGTGCCAGAAGCGGAAGGACAGGGGGCGATCAGCCCCAGCATTTT.

The rearrangement uses TRBV4-2 and TRBJ2-1, with D perhaps TRBD2 (5 bases). The V and J ends lost 10 bases and 7 bases respectively, with 20 bases between them. Germline CDR1 LGHNA, CDR2 YNFKEQ. The CDR3 runs 14 residues. The DNA of the CDR3 is TGTGCCACCACTCCCGGGGAATCTTATAATGAGCAGTTCTTC. Amino acids: CATTPGESYNEQFF.